Listed below are T cell receptor beta chains from one sample, sequenced in a study of T cells in Graves' hyperthyroidism and ophthalmopathy. In TCRdb, the multiplex PCR reads were re-called with MiXCR into one record per CDR3 protein. The profile shows about 740,000 distinct CDR3 sequences, 13% to 15% of them singletons. What was sequenced was blood. Receptors were obtained from a woman between 18 and 29 years old with Graves' hyperthyroidism. CDR3s include the opening cysteine and the closing phenylalanine or tryptophan. D genes are given only for firm matches. Not all rows give a size; the values are once, few, many and, for expanded clones, a class.

J gene,D gene,clone size,V gene,CDR3 DNA,CDR3 protein
TRBJ1-2,NA,few,TRBV24-1,TGTGCCACCAGTGAGGCCCTGAACTATGGCTACACCTTC,CATSEALNYGYTF
TRBJ2-2,TRBD2,few,TRBV3-1,TGTGCCAGCAGCCATCCATTTCGCGGGGGGACTAGCGGGAGGGCCTGGTTTGCCGGGGAGCTGTTTTTT,CASSHPFRGGTSGRAWFAGELFF
TRBJ2-1,NA,many,TRBV27,TGTGCCAGCAGTTTATCTCAGACCTTCTACAATGAGCAGTTCTTC,CASSLSQTFYNEQFF
TRBJ1-4,NA,NA,TRBV4-1,TGCGCCAGCAGCCAAGTGGGCAGGAATCTTGAAAAACTGTTTTTT,CASSQVGRNLEKLFF
TRBJ1-4,NA,few,TRBV7-8,TGTGCCAGCAGCTTAGCTGCAGGGCGTGATGAAAAACTGTTTTTT,CASSLAAGRDEKLFF
TRBJ2-1,NA,NA,TRBV20-1,TGCAGTGCGACGGGTATTAGGGGCCCTAATGAGCAGTTCTTC,CSATGIRGPNEQFF
TRBJ2-3,NA,NA,TRBV7-3,TGTGCCAGCAGCTTGGGTCTACCACAGGGAGATACGCAGTATTTT,CASSLGLPQGDTQYF
TRBJ2-1,NA,many,TRBV30,TGTGCCTGGTGTGTGGTGTCGCATGAGCAGTTCTTC,CAWCVVSHEQFF
TRBJ2-5,TRBD2,few,TRBV9,TGTGCCAGCAGCGTAGGGGGAGGGGGACTAGCGGTTAAAGAGACCCAGTACTTC,CASSVGGGGLAVKETQYF
TRBJ2-3,TRBD1,few,TRBV11-1,TGTGCCAGCAGCCCCCCATTGAGGGGGCTTTCACGGTCGGGGCCTTCCGGTCGGGATACGCAGTATTTT,CASSPPLRGLSRSGPSGRDTQYF
TRBJ2-2,TRBD1,once,TRBV9,TGTGCCAGCAGCGTAAAGGGGGCGAGAATTAACACCGGGGAGCTGTTTTTT,CASSVKGARINTGELFF
TRBJ1-4,NA,many,TRBV2,TGTGCCAGCACTATGGGTTGGGCGGCTAATGAAAAACTGTTTTTT,CASTMGWAANEKLFF
TRBJ1-5,NA,NA,TRBV6-2/TRBV6-3,TGTGCCAGCAGTTACTCTTTTTCCCGTGATCAGCCCCAGCATTTT,CASSYSFSRDQPQHF
TRBJ2-2,TRBD2,NA,TRBV24-1,TGTGCCACCAGTGACATCTCTAGCGGGAGAACCGGGGAGCTGCTTTTT,CATSDISSGRTGELLF
TRBJ1-4,NA,many,TRBV30,TGTGCCTGGAGTGACGCCGCGGAGGAACTGTTTTTT,CAWSDAAEELFF
TRBJ2-1,TRBD1,NA,TRBV7-9,TGTGCCAGCAGCTTAGCTTGGGGGACAGGCGATGAGCAGTTCTTC,CASSLAWGTGDEQFF
TRBJ1-5,NA,NA,TRBV20-1,TGCAGTGCTAGAGATCCCGGGGCTCAGCCCCAGCATTTT,CSARDPGAQPQHF
TRBJ2-1,TRBD2,many,TRBV27,TGTGCCAGCAGTCCGGTTTCGGGAGGACTAAATGAGCAGTTCTTC,CASSPVSGGLNEQFF
TRBJ2-5,NA,few,TRBV9,TGTGCCAGCAGCGTAGATCTAGCGTCAGAGACCCAGTACTTC,CASSVDLASETQYF
TRBJ2-2,NA,few,TRBV30,TGTGCCTGGGATGACAAAGGACCGGAGCTGTTTTTT,CAWDDKGPELFF
TRBJ2-2,NA,NA,TRBV4-3,TGCGCCAGCAGCTCGACTAGTGGGGTCCCGGAGCTGTTTTTT,CASSSTSGVPELFF